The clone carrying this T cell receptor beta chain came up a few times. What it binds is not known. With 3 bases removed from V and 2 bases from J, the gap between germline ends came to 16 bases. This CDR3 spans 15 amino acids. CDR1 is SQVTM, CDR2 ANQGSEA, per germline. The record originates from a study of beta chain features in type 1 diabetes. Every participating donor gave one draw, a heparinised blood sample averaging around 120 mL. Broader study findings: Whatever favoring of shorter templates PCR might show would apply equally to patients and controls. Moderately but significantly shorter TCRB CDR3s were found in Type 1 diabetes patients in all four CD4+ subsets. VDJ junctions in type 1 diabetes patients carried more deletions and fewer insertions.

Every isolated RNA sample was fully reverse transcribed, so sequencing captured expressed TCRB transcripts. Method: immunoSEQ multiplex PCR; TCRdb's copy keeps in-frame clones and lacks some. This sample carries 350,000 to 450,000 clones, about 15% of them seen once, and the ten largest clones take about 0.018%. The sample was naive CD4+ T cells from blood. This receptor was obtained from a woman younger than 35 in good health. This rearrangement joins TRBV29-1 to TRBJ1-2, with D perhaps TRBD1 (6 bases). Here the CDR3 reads CSVDARGGSNYGYTF. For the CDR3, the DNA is TGCAGCGTTGATGCGAGGGGGGGCTCGAACTATGGCTACACCTTC.